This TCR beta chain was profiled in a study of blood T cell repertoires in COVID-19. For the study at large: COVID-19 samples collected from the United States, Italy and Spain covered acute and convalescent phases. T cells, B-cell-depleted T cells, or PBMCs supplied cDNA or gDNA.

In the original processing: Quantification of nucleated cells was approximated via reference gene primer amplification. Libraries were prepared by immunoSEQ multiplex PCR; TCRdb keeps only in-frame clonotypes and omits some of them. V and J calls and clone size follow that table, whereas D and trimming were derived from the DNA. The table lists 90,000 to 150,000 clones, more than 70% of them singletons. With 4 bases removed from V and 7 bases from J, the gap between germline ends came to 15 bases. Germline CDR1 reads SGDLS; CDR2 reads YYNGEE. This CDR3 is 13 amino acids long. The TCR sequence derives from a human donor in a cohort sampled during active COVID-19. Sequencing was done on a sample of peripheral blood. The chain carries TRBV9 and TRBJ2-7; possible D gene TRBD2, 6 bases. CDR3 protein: CASSPPGRREQYF. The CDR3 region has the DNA TGTGCCAGCAGCCCCCCGGGGAGGAGGGAGCAGTACTTC.